These 4 T cell receptor beta chains share one sample of origin, sequenced in a study of blood T cell repertoires in COVID-19. Measured with immunoSEQ multiplex PCR; TCRdb has only the in-frame clones, and not every one. Of around 45,000 clones in the sample, about 90% are singletons; the top ten hold less than 8%. The material sequenced was peripheral blood. Receptor source: a man in his 70s with active COVID-19.

The rearrangement links TRBV10-2 to TRBJ2-1; 7 nucleotides match TRBD2. V shed 11 bases, J shed 2 bases, and the junction held 9 bases outside the gene matches. This CDR3 comprises 14 residues. The germline V gene has CDR1 WSHSY and CDR2 SAAADI. The CDR3: CACLGGITYNEQFF. As DNA, the CDR3 is TGCGCCTGTCTCGGGGGGATTACCTACAATGAGCAGTTCTTC.

This clone appeared a few times. An end of the junction does not agree with germline; a read error may underlie this. The rearrangement links TRBV7-7 to TRBJ2-2; a possible D gene is TRBD1 (6 bases). From germline, CDR1 is SSHAT and CDR2 FNYEAQ (reference sequence). The CDR3 covers 14 residues. Here the CDR3 DNA reads TGTGCTAGCAGCTCAACAGGGTTCACCGGGGAGCTGTTTTTT. Amino acid sequence: CASSSTGFTGELFF.

V is TRBV6-5 and J is TRBJ1-6; 8 bases agree with TRBD1. The junction had 12 bases not matched to a gene; V was cut back by 8 bases and J by 9 bases. The CDR3 consists of 15 residues. Germline loops: CDR1 MNHEY, CDR2 SVGAGI. For the CDR3, the DNA is TGTGCCAGCCGGCTGACAGGGGCCGGTGGTTCACCCCTCCACTTT. Amino acids: CASRLTGAGGSPLHF.

V and J are TRBV5-4 and TRBJ2-2; 12 bases match TRBD2. This CDR3 is built from 17 residues. Germline values: CDR1 SGHNT, CDR2 YYREEE (reference sequence). After removal of 4 bases from V and 5 bases from J, the junction contained 9 bases not matched to a gene. The CDR3, as DNA: TGTGCCAGCAGCGCTATGAACGGACTAGCGGGGACCGGGGAGCTGTTTTTT. It encodes CASSAMNGLAGTGELFF. Variable domain in full (rest from reference TRBV5-4 and TRBJ2-2): ETGVTQSPTHLIKTRGQQVTLRCSSQSGHNTVSWYQQALGQGPQFIFQYYREEENGRGNFPPRFSGLQFPNYSSELNVNALELDDSALYLCASSAMNGLAGTGELFFGEGSRLTVL.